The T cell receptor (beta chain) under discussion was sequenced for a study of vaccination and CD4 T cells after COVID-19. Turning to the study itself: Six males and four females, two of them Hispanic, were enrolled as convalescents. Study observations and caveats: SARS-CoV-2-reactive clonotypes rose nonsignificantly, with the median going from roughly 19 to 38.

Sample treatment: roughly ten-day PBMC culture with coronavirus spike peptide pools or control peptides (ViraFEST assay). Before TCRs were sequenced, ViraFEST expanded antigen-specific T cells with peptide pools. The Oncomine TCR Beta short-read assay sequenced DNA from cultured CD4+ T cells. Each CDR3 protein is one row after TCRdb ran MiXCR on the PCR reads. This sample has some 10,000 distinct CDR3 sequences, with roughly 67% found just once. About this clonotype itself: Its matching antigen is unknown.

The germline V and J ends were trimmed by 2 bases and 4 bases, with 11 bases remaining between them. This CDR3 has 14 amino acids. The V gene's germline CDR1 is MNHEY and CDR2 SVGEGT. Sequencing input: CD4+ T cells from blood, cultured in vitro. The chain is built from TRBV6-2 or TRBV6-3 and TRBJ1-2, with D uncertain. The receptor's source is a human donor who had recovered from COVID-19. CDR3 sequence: CASSYGEGSYGYTF. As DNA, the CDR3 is TGTGCCAGCAGTTACGGGGAGGGAAGCTATGGCTACACCTTC.